This T cell receptor beta chain appears in the sequencing data of a study of blood T cell repertoires in COVID-19 (dated by TCRdb to 2018 to 2021). Some background on the complete study: The collaborator samples originated in the United States, Italy and Spain and spanned the acute and convalescent phases of COVID-19. A freely available public database, intended as a resource for researchers studying the immune response to SARS-CoV-2, is where the repertoires were released. The prospective study material was composed of cDNA or gDNA derived from T cells, B-cell-depleted T cells, or PBMCs. Where available, HLA class I and class II types were taken from metadata supplied by the sample provider and were not determined by assay-based typing. Subjects who had been exposed to COVID-19, were actively infected with it, or had recovered from it provided the deeply sampled blood TCRbeta repertoires that made up the dataset. Nearly every sample came with metadata listing a de-identified subject ID, COVID-19 status, age in years and sex. Samples were obtained from the ongoing ImmuneRACE study (first 160 participants) and from 1,254 subjects provided by 6 global collaborators. General findings and caveats noted by the study authors: Clinical and demographic metadata were provided uncurated, with the amount varying by source and participant.

Each collaborating institution followed its own protocols to collect whole blood in K2EDTA tubes. For TCRbeta analysis, collaborator samples were shipped as frozen whole blood, as isolated PBMCs, or as DNA extracted from either sample type. TCRbeta CDR3 regions were amplified from genomic DNA using the immunoSEQ Assay, a bias-controlled multiplex PCR. The authors' analysis ran thus. The number of nucleated cells in each sample was estimated by amplification of reference gene primers within the assay. Sequence reads were collapsed and filtered to measure the absolute abundance of every unique TCRbeta CDR3 rearrangement. For each sample, productive Simpson clonality was calculated as the square root of Simpson's diversity index across productive rearrangements. The source is immuneACCESS, and TCRdb retained only in-frame sequences with V and J called. Part of the clones is not carried over; for the studies checked, unresolved V genes explain less than half of this, and the remainder is unexplained. D and trimming were read from the DNA, whereas the V and J calls and clone size are those reported in that table. Recorded for this sample are about 83,000 clones; approximately 80% of them occurred a single time. 15% to 19% of the sample comes from the top ten.

As for this clone: No cognate antigen has been identified for it. No base qualities exist here, and no much larger clone lies one base off it.

Material: peripheral blood. This receptor was taken from an elderly woman with acute or convalescent COVID-19.

The CDR3 reads CASSELVGGGLNEQFF. Here is the DNA: TGCGCCAGCAGTGAGTTGGTCGGGGGGGGTTTGAATGAGCAGTTCTTC. Recombination joined TRBV10-2 with TRBJ2-1; the junction holds 8 bases that match TRBD2. Including the terminal cysteine and phenylalanine, the CDR3 comprises 16 residues. The entry retains the CDR3 DNA only, 48 bases that are in frame from base 1. The germline V end is reduced by 1 base and the J end by 7 bases; junction bases left unmatched: 9. CDR1 and CDR2, per the germline V gene, are WSHSY and SAAADI.